Shown below are 28 T cell receptor beta chains from a single sample sequenced in a study of cytomegalovirus exposure and HLA in healthy donors. Primers included in the PCR were 60 Vbeta and 13 Jbeta primers. TCRdb's table, derived via immunoSEQ multiplex PCR, lists solely in-frame clones and lacks some. The data show 150,000 to 200,000 clones, roughly 81% seen once. The sequencing input was PBMCs. The source of these receptors is a woman aged 18 to 35 in good health and CMV-seropositive.

The chain links TRBV4-2 to TRBJ1-5; TRBD1 aligns across 9 bases. V shed 3 bases, J shed 5 bases, and the junction held 8 bases outside the gene matches. The germline V gene has CDR1 LGHNA and CDR2 YNFKEQ. The CDR3 loop spans 16 amino acids. CDR3 region: CASSQSGQGPYQPQHF. The CDR3 coding sequence is TGTGCCAGCAGCCAGTCAGGACAGGGGCCCTATCAGCCCCAGCATTTT.

This clone has more than one count but fewer than ten. The chain couples TRBV30 to TRBJ2-3, with 12 bases that match TRBD2. The ends lost 0 bases at V and 8 bases at J; junction bases unmatched: 6. Germline CDR1 is GTSNPN and CDR2 is SVGIG (reference sequence). This CDR3 spans 15 amino acids. Written as DNA, the CDR3 is TGTGCCTGGAGTGTACTAGCGGGGGGTCGGTCTACGCAGTATTTT. Translating it yields CAWSVLAGGRSTQYF.

V and J are TRBV5-1 and TRBJ1-6; D remains unclear. The CDR3 extends over 15 amino acids. The V end lost 0 bases, the J end lost 10 bases, and 14 bases lay between the germline ends. CDR1 SGHRS and CDR2 YFSETQ come from the germline V gene. CDR3 in DNA: TGCGCCAGCAGCTTGGAAGTCCAGGCGGGATCACCCCTCCACTTT. It specifies CASSLEVQAGSPLHF.

The CDR3 sequence: CASSLLGQGYEQFF. In DNA form, the CDR3 reads TGTGCCAGCAGCCTCTTGGGACAGGGTTATGAGCAGTTCTTC. The chain recombines TRBV9 with TRBJ2-1; 9 bases line up with TRBD1. The trim removed 4 bases at V and 8 bases at J, leaving 7 bases unmatched. The CDR3 is 14 amino acids. CDR1 and CDR2 (germline): SGDLS, YYNGEE.

This chain uses TRBV15 with TRBJ1-5, with a tentative D call TRBD1 (6 bases). Trimming shortened V by 8 bases and J by 3 bases, and 11 bases separated the two germline ends. The germline CDR1 and CDR2 sequences are LNHNV and YYDKDF (reference sequence). The CDR3 is 13 amino acids. This chain's CDR3 is CATGTYSNQPQHF. In nucleotides, the CDR3 is TGTGCCACCGGGACATACTCCAATCAGCCCCAGCATTTT.

This sequence joins TRBV7-2 and TRBJ2-7; 7 bases agree with TRBD1. The CDR3 runs to 14 residues. The V gene's germline CDR1 is SGHTA and CDR2 FQGNSA. V lost 3 bases to trimming and J lost 0 bases; unmatched junction nucleotides: 2. CDR3 nucleotide sequence: TGTGCCAGCAGCTTCGACAGGGTCTCCTACGAGCAGTACTTC. Protein: CASSFDRVSYEQYF.

In its sample, this clone was seen a few times. The V gene is TRBV5-4, the J gene TRBJ2-3, with 12 bases that match TRBD2. V trimming: 4 bases; J trimming: 5 bases; junction bases outside the gene matches: 5. Germline V gives CDR1 SGHNT, CDR2 YYREEE (reference sequence). This CDR3 contains 15 residues. The CDR3 region has the DNA TGTGCCAGCAGCCTAGCGGGGGGGCAGAAAGATACGCAGTATTTT. Translated, it gives CASSLAGGQKDTQYF.

This sequence joins TRBV9 and TRBJ2-1; D possibly corresponds to TRBD1 (5 bases). CDR1 and CDR2 (germline): SGDLS, YYNGEE. Trimming removed 3 bases from V and 10 bases from J, with 20 bases in between. The CDR3 is 15 amino acids. CDR3: CASSARHGIAGEQFF. For the CDR3, the DNA is TGTGCCAGCAGCGCTCGTCATGGGATAGCAGGGGAGCAGTTCTTC.

A single count supports this clone. The rearrangement joins TRBV11-3 to TRBJ2-3; 11 bases are shared with TRBD1. The junction had 6 bases not matched to a gene; V was cut back by 2 bases and J by 5 bases. The CDR3 extends over 16 amino acids. In germline, CDR1 is SGHNT, CDR2 YENEEA. The CDR3 here is CASSLSSGTGGDTQYF. The CDR3 DNA is TGTGCCAGCAGCTTATCATCCGGGACAGGGGGAGATACGCAGTATTTT. Full variable domain (rest looked up from reference TRBV11-3 and TRBJ2-3): EAGVVQSPRYKIIEKKQPVAFWCNPISGHNTLYWYLQNLGQGPELLIRYENEEAVDDSQLPKDRFSAERLKGVDSTLKIQPAELGDSAVYLCASSLSSGTGGDTQYFGPGTRLTVL.

The J gene is TRBJ2-5, the V gene TRBV7-8; 9 bases agree with TRBD1. The J call may be mistaken, given a closer DNA end match to TRBJ2-7. The CDR3 length is 17 residues. Germline assignment: CDR1 SGHVS and CDR2 FQNEAQ. The CDR3 DNA reads TGTGCCAGCAGCTTCCGGACAGGGGCTGGAATTCCCTACGAGCAGTACTTC. The encoded protein is CASSFRTGAGIPYEQYF.

This clone was seen only once. The V call is TRBV28, the J call TRBJ2-1; D might be TRBD2 (6 bases). This CDR3 spans 14 amino acids. From germline, CDR1 is MDHEN and CDR2 SYDVKM. Trimming pared 7 bases from V and 4 bases from J, leaving 14 bases between. The CDR3, as DNA: TGTGCCAGCACCTTACGTGGGGGGTACAATGAGCAGTTCTTC. Amino acid sequence: CASTLRGGYNEQFF.

V gene TRBV7-2 combines with J gene TRBJ1-1, with D possibly being TRBD1 (6 bases). Deletions cut 6 bases from V and 9 bases from J, with 14 bases between. This CDR3 has 12 amino acids. The V gene's germline CDR1 is SGHTA and CDR2 FQGNSA. Here the CDR3 DNA reads TGTGCCAGCAGTAACCCCGGGACACAAGCTTTCTTT. Residues: CASSNPGTQAFF. The full variable domain, in which reference TRBV7-2 and TRBJ1-1 provide the parts outside the CDR3, is GAGVSQSPSNKVTEKGKDVELRCDPISGHTALYWYRQSLGQGLEFLIYFQGNSAPDKSGLPSDRFSAERTGGSVSTLTIQRTQQEDSAVYLCASSNPGTQAFFGQGTRLTVV.

The rearrangement uses TRBV18 and TRBJ2-5; TRBD2 might be the D (6 bases). The CDR3 extends over 15 amino acids. Trimming removed 6 bases from V and 1 base from J, with 15 bases in between. CDR1 is KGHSH and CDR2 is LQKENI in the germline V gene. The CDR3 DNA follows: TGTGCCAGCTCCCTCTCCCCCGGGGGCCAAGAGACCCAGTACTTC. Protein sequence: CASSLSPGGQETQYF.

This chain joins TRBV2 and TRBJ2-1; 7 bases are shared with TRBD1. In germline, CDR1 is SNHLY, CDR2 FYNNEI. This CDR3 region has 14 residues. V dropped 2 bases and J dropped 5; count of bases not matched to a gene: 3. CDR3 amino acids: CASSEKGAHNEQFF. In DNA, the CDR3 is TGTGCCAGCAGTGAAAAGGGGGCCCACAATGAGCAGTTCTTC.

The chain couples TRBV15 to TRBJ2-1; the match to TRBD1 covers 7 bases. V gave up 1 base and J gave up 5 bases; unmatched junction bases: 8. The CDR3 extends over 16 amino acids. CDR1 and CDR2 from the germline V gene are LNHNV and YYDKDF (reference sequence). The CDR3 sequence is CATSRALRDSNNEQFF. As DNA, the CDR3 is TGTGCCACCAGCAGAGCCCTCCGGGACAGCAACAATGAGCAGTTCTTC.

The V call is TRBV28, the J call TRBJ1-4, with unresolved D. Per the germline V gene, CDR1 is MDHEN and CDR2 is SYDVKM. Trimming took 4 bases from V and 8 from J, leaving 14 bases between them. This CDR3 contains 14 residues. The CDR3 region is CASSSPGSGEKLFF. The CDR3 bases are TGTGCCAGCAGTTCGCCTGGGAGCGGGGAAAAACTGTTTTTT.

The chain carries TRBV7-2 and TRBJ1-5, with D perhaps matching TRBD1 (5 bases). Germline lookup yields CDR1 SGHTA and CDR2 FQGNSA. The germline V and J ends were trimmed by 4 bases and 4 bases, with 11 bases remaining between them. This CDR3 is built from 14 residues. CDR3 protein: CASSSTGGNQPQHF. For the CDR3, the DNA is TGTGCCAGCAGCTCCACGGGGGGGAATCAGCCCCAGCATTTT.

This chain uses TRBV6-5 with TRBJ1-3, with 7 positions matching TRBD1. After removal of 5 bases from V and 12 bases from J, the junction contained 7 bases not matched to a gene. Germline CDR1 and CDR2: MNHEY and SVGAGI. The CDR3 has 12 residues. CDR3 in amino acids: CASSTKGTDIYF. CDR3 bases: TGTGCCAGCAGTACGAAAGGGACAGACATATATTTT.

The chain links TRBV10-1 to TRBJ1-1; D is possibly TRBD1 (5 bases). CDR3 size: 14 residues. Germline lookup yields CDR1 WNHNN and CDR2 SYGVQD (reference sequence). Trimming left V 0 bases short and J 4 bases short, with 9 bases between. CDR3 sequence (DNA): TGCGCCAGCAGTGAGTCAAGGGGTCCCACTGAAGCTTTCTTT. As protein: CASSESRGPTEAFF.

This chain joins TRBV28 and TRBJ2-7, with 8 bases matching TRBD1. CDR1 is MDHEN and CDR2 is SYDVKM in the germline V gene. The CDR3 is 15 amino acids. V was clipped by 4 bases and J by 0 bases; unmatched bases: 5. CDR3 sequence reads: CASSSWTGSSYEQYF. CDR3 sequence (DNA): TGTGCCAGCAGTTCCTGGACAGGGAGCTCCTACGAGCAGTACTTC.

The chain uses TRBV6-5 and TRBJ1-2; tentative D call: TRBD1 (6 bases). This CDR3 spans 14 amino acids. Germline V gives CDR1 MNHEY, CDR2 SVGAGI. V dropped 4 bases and J dropped 4 bases, with 13 bases sitting between them. This CDR3 is CASSSPFRGYGYTF. CDR3 nucleotides: TGTGCCAGCAGTTCCCCGTTCAGGGGCTATGGCTACACCTTC.

This clone was counted a few times. The chain carries TRBV18 and TRBJ2-7, with 7 nucleotides matching TRBD2. The CDR3 consists of 16 residues. The V and J ends lost 3 bases and 5 bases, in that order; junction bases with no gene match: 13. Germline V gene lookup returns CDR1 KGHSH and CDR2 LQKENI. This chain's CDR3 is CASSPVLGGGSDEQYF. CDR3 nucleotides: TGTGCCAGCTCACCGGTGTTGGGGGGGGGATCGGACGAGCAGTACTTC. Variable domain in full (rest from reference TRBV18 and TRBJ2-7): NAGVMQNPRHLVRRRGQEARLRCSPMKGHSHVYWYRQLPEEGLKFMVYLQKENIIDESGMPKERFSAEFPKEGPSILRIQQVVRGDSAAYFCASSPVLGGGSDEQYFGPGTRLTVT.

The chain carries TRBV7-2 and TRBJ2-1; 12 bases agree with TRBD2. V lost 6 bases to trimming and J lost 7 bases; unmatched junction nucleotides: 10. Germline CDR1 SGHTA, CDR2 FQGNSA. There are 16 residues in the CDR3. The DNA for the CDR3 is TGTGCCAGCAGGGTGGGTCTAGCGGGGGGGGAGAATGAGCAGTTCTTC. Translating it yields CASRVGLAGGENEQFF.

The gene calls are TRBV9 and TRBJ1-6; possibly TRBD1 for D (5 bases). Germline CDR1 SGDLS, CDR2 YYNGEE. V was shortened by 0 bases and J by 8 bases, with 12 bases between the two germline ends. The CDR3 covers 15 residues. The CDR3 is CASSVDARADSPLHF. Here the CDR3 DNA reads TGTGCCAGCAGCGTAGACGCCAGGGCAGATTCACCCCTCCACTTT.

This clone appeared a single time. The chain is built from TRBV7-9 and TRBJ1-1; maybe TRBD1 (5 bases). V was pared by 2 bases and J by 4 bases, with 14 bases between. The V gene's germline CDR1 is SEHNR and CDR2 FQNEAQ (reference sequence). CDR3 length: 15 amino acids. The CDR3 spells CASSLRRGTGTEAFF. In DNA form, the CDR3 reads TGTGCCAGCAGCTTACGCCGCGGGACGGGCACTGAAGCTTTCTTT. Variable domain in full (rest from reference TRBV7-9 and TRBJ1-1): DTGVSQNPRHKITKRGQNVTFRCDPISEHNRLYWYRQTLGQGPEFLTYFQNEAQLEKSRLLSDRFSAERPKGSFSTLEIQRTEQGDSAMYLCASSLRRGTGTEAFFGQGTRLTVV.

On this clone: Mismatch with germline at one junction end may stem from a read error. The chain recombines TRBV7-7 with TRBJ2-1; 10 bases match TRBD1. Germline V CDR1 and CDR2: SSHAT, FNYEAQ (reference sequence). The CDR3 runs to 15 residues. The CDR3 bases are TGTGCTAGCAGCACCGGGACAGGGGAGGGCAATGAGCAGTTCTTC. Translating it yields CASSTGTGEGNEQFF.

The chain carries TRBV11-3 and TRBJ2-5; TRBD2 agrees at 14 bases. The CDR3 spans 16 residues. Trimming removed 2 bases from V and 7 bases from J; junction bases left unmatched: 6. Germline assignment: CDR1 SGHNT and CDR2 YENEEA. The chain's CDR3 is CASSLRTSGGNPTQYF. CDR3 coding DNA: TGTGCCAGCAGCTTACGGACTAGCGGGGGGAATCCGACCCAGTACTTC. Complete variable domain (other parts from reference TRBV11-3 and TRBJ2-5): EAGVVQSPRYKIIEKKQPVAFWCNPISGHNTLYWYLQNLGQGPELLIRYENEEAVDDSQLPKDRFSAERLKGVDSTLKIQPAELGDSAVYLCASSLRTSGGNPTQYFGPGTRLLVL.

The rearrangement links TRBV7-6 to TRBJ2-1; D is possibly TRBD2 (5 bases). CDR3 length: 12 amino acids. V gave up 4 bases and J gave up 6 bases, with 7 bases separating them. Germline values: CDR1 SGHVS, CDR2 FNYEAQ. The CDR3 loop reads CASSYGLNEQFF. CDR3 bases: TGTGCCAGCAGCTATGGACTCAATGAGCAGTTCTTC.